The 9 T cell receptor beta chains given below trace back to one sample, sequenced in a study of blood T cell repertoires in COVID-19. Only in-frame clones appear in the TCRdb table, and some are missing; sequencing was by immunoSEQ multiplex PCR. This table holds about 43,000 clones, about 86% found once. The sequenced sample consisted of peripheral blood. The receptor set was obtained from a human donor in a cohort sampled during active COVID-19.

The chain links TRBV3-1 (or the pseudogene TRBV3-2) to TRBJ1-2, with D possibly being TRBD1 (5 bases). Germline V gene data show CDR1 as LGHDT and CDR2 as YNNKEL (reference sequence). The CDR3 contains 15 residues. Trimming stripped 4 bases from V and 4 bases from J, with 16 bases between. The CDR3 sequence is CASSPGEVRGYGYTF. CDR3 DNA: TGTGCCAGCAGCCCCGGGGAGGTTAGGGGCTATGGCTACACCTTC.

The chain carries TRBV28 and TRBJ1-6; D perhaps matches TRBD1 (6 bases). Germline V CDR1 and CDR2: MDHEN, SYDVKM. V was cut by 3 bases and J by 7 bases, with 10 bases left in between. The CDR3 runs to 14 residues. The CDR3 coding sequence is TGTGCCAGCAGTTTGACTCAGGGGAATTCACCCCTCCACTTT. This translates into CASSLTQGNSPLHF. Looking up the rest from reference TRBV28 and TRBJ1-6 gives the full variable domain: DVKVTQSSRYLVKRTGEKVFLECVQDMDHENMFWYRQDPGLGLRLIYFSYDVKMKEKGDIPEGYSVSREKKERFSLILESASTNQTSMYLCASSLTQGNSPLHFGNGTRLTVT.

This rearrangement joins TRBV7-9 to TRBJ2-7, with TRBD2 as a possible D gene (5 bases). The CDR3 runs to 15 residues. The V gene's germline CDR1 is SEHNR and CDR2 FQNEAQ (reference sequence). The V gene lost 0 bases and the J gene lost 2 bases, with 11 bases spanning the gap. The CDR3 sequence: CASSLASGYTYEQYF. CDR3 sequence (DNA): TGTGCCAGCAGCTTAGCGTCGGGGTATACCTACGAGCAGTACTTC. The variable domain in full, completed from reference TRBV7-9 and TRBJ2-7, reads DTGVSQNPRHKITKRGQNVTFRCDPISEHNRLYWYRQTLGQGPEFLTYFQNEAQLEKSRLLSDRFSAERPKGSFSTLEIQRTEQGDSAMYLCASSLASGYTYEQYFGPGTRLTVT.

The chain employs TRBV18 and TRBJ2-3; 7 nucleotides match TRBD1. The CDR3 runs 15 residues. V shed 1 base, J shed 2 bases, and the junction held 3 bases outside the gene matches. Germline V CDR1 and CDR2: KGHSH, LQKENI. CDR3 in amino acids: CASSPLQGSTDTQYF. The CDR3 nucleotides are TGTGCCAGCTCACCACTACAGGGGTCCACAGATACGCAGTATTTT. The whole variable domain, remainder taken from reference TRBV18 and TRBJ2-3, is NAGVMQNPRHLVRRRGQEARLRCSPMKGHSHVYWYRQLPEEGLKFMVYLQKENIIDESGMPKERFSAEFPKEGPSILRIQQVVRGDSAAYFCASSPLQGSTDTQYFGPGTRLTVL.

V and J are TRBV9 and TRBJ2-1, with D perhaps TRBD2 (5 bases). The length of the CDR3 is 10 residues. Germline loops: CDR1 SGDLS, CDR2 YYNGEE. V was pared by 10 bases and J by 5 bases, with 7 bases between. The CDR3 DNA sequence: TGTGCCCCGGAGGACAATGAGCAGTTCTTC. This codes for CAPEDNEQFF.

The rearrangement links TRBV21-1 to TRBJ2-5; the table's TRBD1 call for D was not verified on the DNA. TRBV21-1 is a recognized pseudogene. There are 12 residues in the CDR3. Here the CDR3 DNA reads TGTGCCAGCAGACGGACAGAAGAGACCCAGTACTTC. Translated: CASRRTEETQYF.

This clone has just a few counts. The chain joins TRBV6-4 to TRBJ2-3, with D possibly being TRBD2 (7 bases). The germline gives CDR1 MRHNA, CDR2 SNTAGT. Trimming stripped 2 bases from V and 2 bases from J, with 8 bases between. This CDR3 is 14 amino acids long. The DNA of the CDR3 is TGTGCCAGCAGTGACGGGGGGGCCACAGATACGCAGTATTTT. It specifies CASSDGGATDTQYF.

The rearrangement joins TRBV9 to TRBJ2-1; 10 bases fit TRBD2. The CDR3 sequence is 17 residues long. Germline-derived CDR1 and CDR2 are SGDLS and YYNGEE. The V segment lost 1 base and the J segment 4 bases; nucleotides outside the gene matches: 8. The CDR3: CASSVNPQRGGYNEQFF. The CDR3 DNA reads TGTGCCAGCAGCGTAAATCCCCAGCGGGGGGGATACAATGAGCAGTTCTTC.

V and J are TRBV7-2 and TRBJ1-6; 10 nucleotides align to TRBD1. Per the germline V gene, CDR1 is SGHTA and CDR2 is FQGNSA. This CDR3 has 16 amino acids. V lost 4 bases to trimming and J lost 8 bases; unmatched junction nucleotides: 8. The CDR3 region is CASSSRPGTGDSPLHF. The CDR3 nucleotides are TGTGCCAGCAGCTCGCGGCCCGGGACAGGGGATTCACCCCTCCACTTT. Looking up the rest from reference TRBV7-2 and TRBJ1-6 gives the full variable domain: GAGVSQSPSNKVTEKGKDVELRCDPISGHTALYWYRQSLGQGLEFLIYFQGNSAPDKSGLPSDRFSAERTGGSVSTLTIQRTQQEDSAVYLCASSSRPGTGDSPLHFGNGTRLTVT.